This is a list of T cell receptor beta chains from one sample in a study of T cell responses to AZD1222 COVID-19 vaccine. Profiling relied on immunoSEQ multiplex PCR, and the TCRdb table lists in-frame clones only, not all of them. This sample has 95,000 to 150,000 clones, with about 90% found just once. Sequencing used peripheral blood, obtained on day 0 of AZD1222 vaccination. The receptors come from an adult in good health. CDR3s include the opening cysteine and the closing phenylalanine or tryptophan. The D gene is left open where the match is weak. Part of the rows lack a size; the others show once, few, many or a class for expanded clones.

. TRBJ2-7 TRBV15 . TGTGCCACCAGCAGAGATGGGGGTTCCTACGAGCAGTACTTC CATSRDGGSYEQYF
TRBD2 TRBJ2-7 TRBV7-2 . TGTGCCAGCAGTTGGAGACTAGCGGGAGGGCCCGGTGAGCAGTACTTC CASSWRLAGGPGEQYF
. TRBJ2-1 TRBV5-4 . TGTGCCAGCAGCTGGGGGAATGAGCAGTTCTTC CASSWGNEQFF
. TRBJ2-2 TRBV6-6 . TGTGCCAGCAGTTTGAGGCACCCGAACACCGGGGAGCTGTTTTTT CASSLRHPNTGELFF
. TRBJ1-3 TRBV29-1 . TGCAGCGTCGATCCTCAGGACTCTGGAAACACCATATATTTT CSVDPQDSGNTIYF
. TRBJ1-1 TRBV9 . TGTGCCAGCAGCCCCCAGCAACAGGGTTCAAAGCAGTTCTTT CASSPQQQGSKQFF
. TRBJ1-1 TRBV5-6 . TGTGCCAGCAGCTTGGTGCGCCAGGGAGATACTGAAGCTTTCTTT CASSLVRQGDTEAFF
TRBD1 TRBJ1-2 TRBV12-5 . TGTGCTAGTGGTTTGGCACCAAGACAGGGGCTCTATGGCTACACCTTC CASGLAPRQGLYGYTF
. TRBJ2-7 TRBV6-5 . TGTGCCAGCAGTTACCGCGGAACCGGGGCCTACGAGCAGTACTTC CASSYRGTGAYEQYF
. TRBJ1-3 TRBV7-9 . TGTGCCAGCAGCTTAGGGTTAGGAAACACCATATATTTT CASSLGLGNTIYF
. TRBJ1-1 TRBV12-3/TRBV12-4 . TGTGCCAGCTGTGGGTTCAGGAACACTGAAGCTTTCTTT CASCGFRNTEAFF
. TRBJ1-1 TRBV18 . TGTGCCAGCTCGCCCCGATCCGGGGCCGACACTGAAGCTTTCTTT CASSPRSGADTEAFF
. TRBJ2-7 TRBV20-1 . TGCAGTGCTGTGGACGGCTACGAGCAGTACTTC CSAVDGYEQYF
. TRBJ1-4 TRBV5-1 . TGCGCCAGCAGCTTGGCCGAGGGGGGATTGGGGAAACTGTTTTTT CASSLAEGGLGKLFF
TRBD2 TRBJ2-1 TRBV10-1 . TGCGCCGACTTCCTAGCGGGATCCGTTCGTAGCTCCTACAATGAGCAGTTCTTC CADFLAGSVRSSYNEQFF
TRBD1 TRBJ1-5 TRBV27 . TGTGCCAGCAAAAGGGGGCGAAATCAGCCCCAGCATTTT CASKRGRNQPQHF
. TRBJ1-5 TRBV6-1 . TGTGCCAGCAGTGAAGGCGCAGTTTTGCATCAGCCCCAGCATTTT CASSEGAVLHQPQHF
. TRBJ1-4 TRBV11-2 . TGTGCCAGCAGCTTAGTCTCCGGGTCAAAAAATGAAAAACTGTTTTTT CASSLVSGSKNEKLFF
. TRBJ1-5 TRBV4-3 few TGCGCCAGCAGCCAAGATCGGTTCCCACAGGGAGGTCAGCCCCAGCATTTT CASSQDRFPQGGQPQHF
. TRBJ1-4 TRBV12-3/TRBV12-4 . TGTGCCAGCAGTTTATATATGAATGAAAAACTGTTTTTT CASSLYMNEKLFF
. TRBJ2-3 TRBV11-2 . TGTGCCAGCCGCCTAATGGAGTTCACAGATACGCAGTATTTT CASRLMEFTDTQYF
. TRBJ2-7 TRBV28 once TGTGCCAGCAGTTTCCCCCCGGGCGAGCAGTACTTC CASSFPPGEQYF
TRBD1 TRBJ1-3 TRBV9 . TGTGCCAGCAGCCCGACCACAGGGGTGGGAAACACCATATATTTT CASSPTTGVGNTIYF
TRBD1 TRBJ1-1 TRBV16 . TGTGCCAGCAGCCAACCTGGACAGGCTAGTACTGAAGCTTTCTTT CASSQPGQASTEAFF
TRBD1 TRBJ1-2 TRBV6-1 . TGTGCCAGCAGTGACACGGGACAGGGTAATCTTGGCTACACCTTC CASSDTGQGNLGYTF
. TRBJ2-3 TRBV6-2/TRBV6-3 . TGTGCCAGCAGCCGGGACAGCACAGATACGCAGTATTTT CASSRDSTDTQYF
TRBD1 TRBJ1-2 TRBV12-3/TRBV12-4 . TGTGCCAGCAGTCCACAGGGGGCGACTGGCTACACCTTC CASSPQGATGYTF